This T cell receptor beta chain was identified during a study of shared clonotypes between healthy human individuals. Looking at the study overall: Serving as donors were a couple of women and three men, whose ages spanned 18 to 49.

Assay execution proceeded at the deep level. The table came from immunoSEQ multiplex PCR; TCRdb's copy has only in-frame clones and leaves some out. The data hold over a million clones, with more than 75% observed a single time. Study-wide findings and caveats: The sampled material consisted only of blood, and tissue repertoires are likely to differ.

Every contributor of samples was a Caucasian grown-up residing in Nashville, Tennessee. Only one count was recorded for this clone. Its antigen is undetermined. An end of the junction does not agree with germline; a read error may underlie this. Sequencing used memory CD4+ T cells from PBMCs. Subset reported: CD45RA-negative fraction. This receptor was identified in a young man in good health. Some clones in this sample may be carry-over from other donors' samples.

The CDR3 nucleotides are TGTGCCAGCGGTGACAGTAGCGGGACCGAGCAGTTCTTC. Amino acids: CASGDSSGTEQFF. The rearrangement joins TRBV2 to TRBJ2-1; 8 bases line up with TRBD2. The CDR3 spans 13 residues. CDR1 is SNHLY and CDR2 is FYNNEI in the germline V gene.